This T cell receptor beta chain was recovered during a study of blood T cells in healthy people across ages. Overall study findings and caveats: Strong correlation was found linking TCR beta diversity to naive T cell percentage. Nothing was known about donor CMV status, and this possibly confounded expanded clonotype changes.

This clonotype was seen only a few times. Its antigen is currently unknown. CDR1 MDHEN and CDR2 SYDVKM come from the germline V gene. The V and J ends lost 3 bases and 4 bases respectively, with 9 bases between them. The CDR3 covers 14 residues. The authors ran a second PCR of 7 to 11 cycles using a sample-barcoded 5' primer and a J-beta primer mix. TCRdb reprocessed the 5' RACE reads with MiXCR, giving one entry per CDR3 protein. The data contain 550,000 to 800,000 distinct CDR3 sequences, over 20% of them singletons. The sequence was collected from a man aged 65 to 85 in good health. The sample comprised blood. The rearrangement uses TRBV28 and TRBJ1-4, with TRBD1 as a possible D gene (5 bases). CDR3 in amino acids: CASSLFQGNEKLFF. CDR3 DNA sequence: TGTGCCAGCAGTTTGTTTCAGGGTAATGAAAAACTGTTTTTT. Looking up the rest from reference TRBV28 and TRBJ1-4 gives the full variable domain: DVKVTQSSRYLVKRTGEKVFLECVQDMDHENMFWYRQDPGLGLRLIYFSYDVKMKEKGDIPEGYSVSREKKERFSLILESASTNQTSMYLCASSLFQGNEKLFFGSGTQLSVL.